Shown below are 25 T cell receptor beta chains from a single sample sequenced in a study of T cells after yellow fever vaccination. TCRdb reanalysed the 5' RACE reads using MiXCR and keeps one entry per CDR3 protein. The sample consists of some 350,000 distinct CDR3 sequences, around 6.5% of them appearing once. This specimen was PBMCs, taken 5 days after the yellow fever booster vaccination. The receptors stem from a man aged 25 to 40 who received the YFV17D yellow fever vaccine.

This clonotype was recorded many times. The chain employs TRBV5-1 and TRBJ2-7; 7 bases agree with TRBD2. This CDR3 is 14 amino acids long. CDR1 SGHRS and CDR2 YFSETQ come from the germline V gene. J was trimmed by 4 bases and V by 0 bases; bases with no gene match: 4. The CDR3 DNA reads as TGCGCCAGCAGCTTGGGGGCGGGACTATACGAGCAGTACTTC. Translating it yields CASSLGAGLYEQYF.

This clonotype was found many times. The V and J genes are TRBV6-6 and TRBJ2-7, with D unresolved. The CDR3 has 12 residues. Per germline, CDR1 MNHNY and CDR2 SVGAGI (reference sequence). The V end lost 7 bases, the J end lost 2 bases, and 9 bases lay between the germline ends. This CDR3 is CASTGHPYEQYF. For the CDR3, the DNA is TGTGCCAGCACTGGCCATCCCTACGAGCAGTACTTC.

This clonotype occurred many times. The J gene is TRBJ2-3, the V gene TRBV5-1, with D uncertain. Germline loops: CDR1 SGHRS, CDR2 YFSETQ. This CDR3 spans 14 amino acids. V shed 4 bases and J shed 2 bases, with 11 bases lying between them. CDR3 amino acids: CASSPDQPTDTQYF. Written as DNA, the CDR3 is TGCGCCAGCAGCCCAGACCAACCCACAGATACGCAGTATTTT.

This clonotype occurred a few times. V and J are TRBV19 and TRBJ2-5, with 7 bases that match TRBD1. Unmatched junction bases numbered 3, after V lost 3 bases and J lost 2 bases. The CDR3 totals 14 residues. Germline CDR1 LNHDA, CDR2 SQIVND (reference sequence). CDR3 DNA: TGTGCCAGTAGTATTGTGGACAGGCAAGAGACCCAGTACTTC. Amino acid sequence: CASSIVDRQETQYF.

The rearrangement links TRBV7-2 to TRBJ2-3; possible D gene TRBD1, 6 bases. CDR1 is SGHTA, CDR2 FQGNSA, per germline. The V end lost 2 bases, the J end lost 4 bases, and 10 bases lay between the germline ends. The CDR3 extends over 14 amino acids. In DNA form, the CDR3 reads TGTGCCAGCAGCTTACAAGGGGGTCCAGATACGCAGTATTTT. Protein: CASSLQGGPDTQYF.

The chain recombines TRBV5-1 with TRBJ2-7; possibly TRBD2 for D (6 bases). Germline V gene data show CDR1 as SGHRS and CDR2 as YFSETQ. CDR3 length: 15 amino acids. V was clipped by 1 base and J by 2 bases, with 13 bases between them. The CDR3 nucleotides are TGCGCCAGCAGCTTGATCGGGGACTCCACCTACGAGCAGTACTTC. As protein: CASSLIGDSTYEQYF.

The sample holds many counts of this clonotype. The J gene is TRBJ2-7, the V gene TRBV7-9, with 7 bases that match TRBD1. The length of the CDR3 is 15 residues. Germline assignment: CDR1 SEHNR and CDR2 FQNEAQ (reference sequence). The V segment lost 6 bases and the J segment 0 bases; nucleotides outside the gene matches: 8. CDR3 sequence (DNA): TGTGCCAGCAGGGCCACAGGGGTCGGCTCCTACGAGCAGTACTTC. It specifies CASRATGVGSYEQYF. Full variable domain (remainder filled in from reference TRBV7-9 and TRBJ2-7): DTGVSQNPRHKITKRGQNVTFRCDPISEHNRLYWYRQTLGQGPEFLTYFQNEAQLEKSRLLSDRFSAERPKGSFSTLEIQRTEQGDSAMYLCASRATGVGSYEQYFGPGTRLTVT.

The V gene is TRBV12-3 or TRBV12-4, the J gene TRBJ2-1; 7 positions match TRBD2. Trimming at V came to 6 bases and at J to 2 bases, leaving 7 bases not matched to a gene. The CDR3 runs to 15 residues. The CDR3 DNA reads TGTGCCAGCAGCACGACTAGCAGCACCTACAATGAGCAGTTCTTC. Translating gives CASSTTSSTYNEQFF.

In its sample, this clonotype was seen a few times. This chain uses TRBV4-3 with TRBJ2-1; 7 nucleotides agree with TRBD1. The CDR3 sequence is 18 residues long. The J segment lost 2 bases and the V segment lost 0 bases, leaving 10 bases of the junction unmatched. Germline V gives CDR1 LGHNA, CDR2 YSLEER. CDR3 amino acids: CASSQDHWWDSTYNEQFF. The DNA for the CDR3 is TGCGCCAGCAGCCAAGATCATTGGTGGGACAGTACCTACAATGAGCAGTTCTTC.

The rearrangement joins TRBV12-3 or TRBV12-4 to TRBJ1-2; 7 bases align to TRBD1. After removal of 8 bases from V and 4 bases from J, the junction contained 10 bases not matched to a gene. This CDR3 spans 14 amino acids. CDR3 region: CASAPSYRGYGYTF. Here the CDR3 DNA reads TGTGCCAGCGCCCCTTCTTACAGGGGCTATGGCTACACCTTC.

Regarding this clonotype: This could be a read error, since a much larger clone is one nucleotide away. The chain has TRBV20-1 and TRBJ2-3; 12 bases fit TRBD2. The CDR3 consists of 14 residues. The germline V gene encodes CDR1 DFQATT and CDR2 SNEGSKA (reference sequence). The CDR3 nucleotides are TGCAGTGCTCGGACTAGCGGGAAGGTGGATACGCACTATTTT. This codes for CSARTSGKVDTHYF.

This clonotype was observed at least ten times. The CDR3 DNA reads as TGTGCCAGCAGTGAATATGCAGGGGGCTACGAGCAGTACTTC. Its translation is CASSEYAGGYEQYF. The gene calls are TRBV25-1 and TRBJ2-7; 7 bases are a match to TRBD1. This CDR3 is 14 amino acids long. Germline lookup yields CDR1 MGHDK and CDR2 SYGVNS. Trimming took 0 bases from V and 3 from J; bases not matched to a gene: 2.

The gene calls are TRBV12-3 or TRBV12-4 and TRBJ2-5, with 8 bases identical to TRBD2. With 7 bases clipped from V and 5 bases from J, the junction kept 15 bases outside the gene matches. The CDR3 is 16 residues long. Written as DNA, the CDR3 is TGTGCCAGCACCTGGGAGGCGGGAGGAAAGGATGAGACCCAGTACTTC. Translated, it gives CASTWEAGGKDETQYF.

There are many counts of this clonotype. The genes are TRBV6-1 and TRBJ1-3; D is possibly TRBD1 (6 bases). The CDR3 covers 13 residues. CDR1 and CDR2 from the germline V gene are MNHNS and SASEGT. The CDR3 reads CATNSGVGNTIYF. The CDR3 region has the DNA TGTGCTACAAACTCAGGGGTTGGAAACACCATATATTTT.

The chain uses TRBV9 and TRBJ2-7, with TRBD1 matching over 12 bases. CDR3 length equals 15 residues. Trimming cost V 2 bases and J 1 base; bases outside gene matches: 1. Germline values: CDR1 SGDLS, CDR2 YYNGEE. The CDR3 nucleotides read TGTGCCAGCAGCGTGGGACAGGGGGCATCCTACGAGCAGTACTTC. This sequence encodes CASSVGQGASYEQYF.

V gene TRBV20-1 combines with J gene TRBJ1-5, with D tentatively TRBD1 (5 bases). CDR3 length: 15 residues. The V gene lost 6 bases and the J gene lost 2 bases, with 17 bases spanning the gap. Germline lookup yields CDR1 DFQATT and CDR2 SNEGSKA (reference sequence). The CDR3 DNA reads as TGCAGTGCAGGGGTAAGCCCGGCGGGCAATCAGCCCCAGCATTTT. Protein: CSAGVSPAGNQPQHF.

The chain joins TRBV20-1 to TRBJ2-1, with TRBD2 identical over 8 bases. CDR3 length equals 16 residues. Germline CDR1 DFQATT, CDR2 SNEGSKA (reference sequence). V shed 0 bases and J 8 bases; nucleotides not matched to a gene: 12. The CDR3 region is CSARDDRSGGAYEQFF. The CDR3 DNA reads as TGCAGTGCTAGAGATGACCGGTCGGGGGGGGCCTATGAGCAGTTCTTC.

The chain recombines TRBV5-4 with TRBJ2-7; D is uncertain. Per germline, CDR1 SGHNT and CDR2 YYREEE (reference sequence). The CDR3 consists of 12 residues. V dropped 0 bases and J dropped 11 bases, with 12 bases sitting between them. CDR3 DNA sequence: TGTGCCAGCAGCTTGGGAGAAGGAGAAGAGTACTTC. Translation gives CASSLGEGEEYF.

This clonotype occurred many times. The chain couples TRBV2 to TRBJ2-5; the D gene is possibly TRBD2 (6 bases). The V gene lost 5 bases and the J gene lost 4 bases, with 11 bases spanning the gap. CDR1 SNHLY and CDR2 FYNNEI come from the germline V gene. The CDR3 length is 13 residues. The CDR3 protein is CASSPFGRETQYF. Written as DNA, the CDR3 is TGTGCCAGCAGTCCTTTCGGGAGAGAGACCCAGTACTTC.

This clonotype was seen many times. J is TRBJ2-1 and V is TRBV20-1; TRBD2 matches at 10 bases. V trimming: 5 bases; J trimming: 0 bases; junction bases outside the gene matches: 7. Germline-derived CDR1 and CDR2 are DFQATT and SNEGSKA (reference sequence). This CDR3 contains 16 residues. CDR3 bases: TGCAGTGCTGGCCCGATAGCGGGAGGCTCCTACAATGAGCAGTTCTTC. Translating it yields CSAGPIAGGSYNEQFF.

CDR3: CSGEGNGAGEQFF. CDR3 bases: TGCAGCGGCGAAGGTAACGGGGCAGGTGAGCAGTTCTTC. The chain recombines TRBV29-1 with TRBJ2-1; D tentatively fits TRBD1 or TRBD2 (5 bases each). CDR1 and CDR2 (germline): SQVTM, ANQGSEA. The length of the CDR3 is 13 residues. Trimming took off 7 bases at V and 9 bases at J, with 19 bases between the two ends.

This sequence joins TRBV7-2 and TRBJ2-2; D possibly uses TRBD1 or TRBD2 (5 bases each). CDR1 is SGHTA, CDR2 FQGNSA, per germline. Trimming took 5 bases from V and 4 from J, leaving 17 bases between them. This CDR3 spans 16 amino acids. CDR3 amino acids: CASSQESGRSTGELFF. DNA of the CDR3: TGTGCCAGCAGCCAAGAGTCGGGGCGGAGCACCGGGGAGCTGTTTTTT.

This chain links TRBV20-1 with TRBJ2-7; TRBD2 might be the D (6 bases). V lost 2 bases and J 1 base, leaving 12 bases between the germline ends. CDR1 is DFQATT, CDR2 SNEGSKA, per germline (reference sequence). The CDR3 is made up of 14 amino acids. The CDR3 DNA follows: TGCAGTGCTAGACCGGGACTCCCGTCCTACGAGCAGTACTTC. Protein product: CSARPGLPSYEQYF.

The chain couples TRBV29-1 to TRBJ2-1; D tentatively reads TRBD1 or TRBD2 (6 bases each). The CDR3 sequence is 14 residues long. Germline loops: CDR1 SQVTM, CDR2 ANQGSEA. Trimming removed 5 bases from V and 6 bases from J, with 17 bases in between. CDR3 DNA: TGCAGCGTTTGGGGGCCTAGCGACTTCAATGAGCAGTTCTTC. This codes for CSVWGPSDFNEQFF.

The rearrangement uses TRBV14 and TRBJ2-7; maybe TRBD1 (6 bases). V shed 1 base and J shed 12 bases, with 16 bases lying between them. The V gene's germline CDR1 is SGHDN and CDR2 FVKESK. This CDR3 contains 13 residues. The CDR3 here is CASSQASGAGAYF. In DNA form, the CDR3 reads TGTGCCAGCAGCCAAGCCTCAGGGGCCGGGGCGTACTTC.